This is a list of T cell receptor beta chains from one sample in a study of tumor-infiltrating lymphocytes in localized non-small cell lung cancer. The data were produced by immunoSEQ multiplex PCR, yet TCRdb's version contains in-frame clones alone and is incomplete. The table includes thousands of clones, roughly three quarters detected once. The sample taken for sequencing was uninvolved lung tissue not adjacent to the tumor. Receptors originate from a human donor with non-small cell lung cancer. Both conserved end residues are part of each CDR3. The D gene is left open where the match is weak. A row's size may be missing; if present it is once, few, many or a size class.

cdr3_nt: TGTGCCACCAATTTGAACACCGGGGAGCTGTTTTTT
cdr3_aa: CATNLNTGELFF
j_call: TRBJ2-2
clone_size: .
v_call: TRBV6-5
d_call: .

cdr3_nt: TGTGCCAGCAGTAACCCAGGGGGGCCCTATGGCTACACCTTC
cdr3_aa: CASSNPGGPYGYTF
j_call: TRBJ1-2
clone_size: few
v_call: TRBV28
d_call: TRBD1

cdr3_nt: TGTGCCAGCAGTTTAGGTCGCGGGAGGGCCAGAAACGAGCAGTACTTC
cdr3_aa: CASSLGRGRARNEQYF
j_call: TRBJ2-7
clone_size: .
v_call: TRBV28
d_call: TRBD2

cdr3_nt: TGCGCCAGCAGTCCAGGGGGCACAGATACGCAGTATTTT
cdr3_aa: CASSPGGTDTQYF
j_call: TRBJ2-3
clone_size: .
v_call: TRBV5-1
d_call: .

cdr3_nt: TGCGCCAGCAGCTTGGCCGCGGGAGCCGTAGATACGCAGTATTTT
cdr3_aa: CASSLAAGAVDTQYF
j_call: TRBJ2-3
clone_size: .
v_call: TRBV5-1
d_call: TRBD2

cdr3_nt: TGTGCCACCAGCGGACAGGGGGCTGGTAATCAGCCCCAGCATTTT
cdr3_aa: CATSGQGAGNQPQHF
j_call: TRBJ1-5
clone_size: .
v_call: TRBV15
d_call: TRBD1

cdr3_nt: TGTGCCAGCAGTGGACTAGCGGGAGAAGATACGCAGTATTTT
cdr3_aa: CASSGLAGEDTQYF
j_call: TRBJ2-3
clone_size: .
v_call: TRBV2
d_call: TRBD2

cdr3_nt: TGTGCCAGCAGTGACAGGGAAAATTCACCCCTCCACTTT
cdr3_aa: CASSDRENSPLHF
j_call: TRBJ1-6
clone_size: .
v_call: TRBV6-1
d_call: .

cdr3_nt: TGTGCCAGCAGTTTGCTACTAGCGGGAGTAAAAATCGATGAGCAGTTCTTC
cdr3_aa: CASSLLLAGVKIDEQFF
j_call: TRBJ2-1
clone_size: .
v_call: TRBV27
d_call: TRBD2

cdr3_nt: TGTGCCAGTAGGGCAGGGGATGCAACTAATGAAAAACTGTTTTTT
cdr3_aa: CASRAGDATNEKLFF
j_call: TRBJ1-4
clone_size: once
v_call: TRBV19
d_call: .

cdr3_nt: TGCAGCGTGACGCCGACTAGCGGGAGCGCGAACACCGGGGAGCTGTTTTTT
cdr3_aa: CSVTPTSGSANTGELFF
j_call: TRBJ2-2
clone_size: once
v_call: TRBV29-1
d_call: TRBD2

cdr3_nt: TGTGCCAGCAGTGATCGACTAGCGGGCGCCTACGAGCAGTACTTC
cdr3_aa: CASSDRLAGAYEQYF
j_call: TRBJ2-7
clone_size: .
v_call: TRBV25-1
d_call: TRBD2

cdr3_nt: TGTGCCAGTAGTATTCTACCAACGGGGACCTACGAGCAGTACTTC
cdr3_aa: CASSILPTGTYEQYF
j_call: TRBJ2-7
clone_size: .
v_call: TRBV19
d_call: .

cdr3_nt: TGTGCCAGCAGCCCCCTTCGACAGAGTATTGAAGCTTTCTTT
cdr3_aa: CASSPLRQSIEAFF
j_call: TRBJ1-1
clone_size: .
v_call: TRBV11-2
d_call: .

cdr3_nt: TGTGCCAGCAGCTTACTATCAGGGCAAGAGACCCAGTACTTC
cdr3_aa: CASSLLSGQETQYF
j_call: TRBJ2-5
clone_size: .
v_call: TRBV7-9
d_call: .

cdr3_nt: TGTGCCAGCAGCTCAGTCCCGGGACGCCAAGAGACCCAGTACTTC
cdr3_aa: CASSSVPGRQETQYF
j_call: TRBJ2-5
clone_size: once
v_call: TRBV7-8
d_call: .

cdr3_nt: TGTGCCAGCAGCTTAAGGGGATTAAGAGAGACCCAGTACTTC
cdr3_aa: CASSLRGLRETQYF
j_call: TRBJ2-5
clone_size: .
v_call: TRBV11-2
d_call: .

cdr3_nt: TGTGCCAGCAGTTTTGGACTCACCCCAGATACGCAGTATTTT
cdr3_aa: CASSFGLTPDTQYF
j_call: TRBJ2-3
clone_size: .
v_call: TRBV27
d_call: .

cdr3_nt: TGCGCCAGCAGCCCCGGGGGGGGGCAAGAGACCCAGTACTTC
cdr3_aa: CASSPGGGQETQYF
j_call: TRBJ2-5
clone_size: .
v_call: TRBV4-1
d_call: TRBD2

cdr3_nt: TGTGCCAGCAAAATTCCGGGTGATGGGGCCAACGTCCTGACTTTC
cdr3_aa: CASKIPGDGANVLTF
j_call: TRBJ2-6
clone_size: .
v_call: TRBV28
d_call: .

cdr3_nt: TGCAGTGCTGTTCGCAATAGGGAGCTGTTTTTT
cdr3_aa: CSAVRNRELFF
j_call: TRBJ2-2
clone_size: .
v_call: TRBV20-1
d_call: .

cdr3_nt: TGTGCCAGTACCCTCGGACAGGGGAATGAAAAACTGTTTTTT
cdr3_aa: CASTLGQGNEKLFF
j_call: TRBJ1-4
clone_size: .
v_call: TRBV19
d_call: TRBD1

cdr3_nt: TGTGCCAGCTCACCAGGGGACCGTGGAAACACCATATATTTT
cdr3_aa: CASSPGDRGNTIYF
j_call: TRBJ1-3
clone_size: few
v_call: TRBV18
d_call: .

cdr3_nt: TGTGCCAGCAGTGGGACCGCGGCAGATACGCAGTATTTT
cdr3_aa: CASSGTAADTQYF
j_call: TRBJ2-3
clone_size: .
v_call: TRBV2
d_call: .

cdr3_nt: TGTGCCAGCAGCTTGGGACTAGCGGGAGTTTACGAGCAGTACTTC
cdr3_aa: CASSLGLAGVYEQYF
j_call: TRBJ2-7
clone_size: .
v_call: TRBV7-3
d_call: TRBD2

cdr3_nt: TGCAGCGTTCCTCCCGTGGGGCAGGGGTTGAGTACAGATACGCAGTATTTT
cdr3_aa: CSVPPVGQGLSTDTQYF
j_call: TRBJ2-3
clone_size: .
v_call: TRBV29-1
d_call: .

cdr3_nt: TGTGCCAGCAGTGAATCGGGTAGAGGTGAAAAACTGTTTTTT
cdr3_aa: CASSESGRGEKLFF
j_call: TRBJ1-4
clone_size: few
v_call: TRBV2
d_call: .

cdr3_nt: TGTGCCAGCAGTGGGGGGGCAGGGGAACAGCCCCAGCATTTT
cdr3_aa: CASSGGAGEQPQHF
j_call: TRBJ1-5
clone_size: once
v_call: TRBV2
d_call: .

cdr3_nt: TGTGCCAGCACGACTAGCGGGATCGCTTATGAGCAGTTCTTC
cdr3_aa: CASTTSGIAYEQFF
j_call: TRBJ2-1
clone_size: few
v_call: TRBV2
d_call: TRBD2

cdr3_nt: TGTGCCAGCAGACAGGGCCAAGAGCAGTACTTC
cdr3_aa: CASRQGQEQYF
j_call: TRBJ2-7
clone_size: .
v_call: TRBV6-5
d_call: .

cdr3_nt: TGTGCCAGCAGTCCTACCGGGGCCGGTTACGAGCAGTACTTC
cdr3_aa: CASSPTGAGYEQYF
j_call: TRBJ2-7
clone_size: .
v_call: TRBV28
d_call: .

cdr3_nt: TGTGCCAGCGGGACAGCTACTAACTATGGCTACACCTTC
cdr3_aa: CASGTATNYGYTF
j_call: TRBJ1-2
clone_size: .
v_call: TRBV27
d_call: TRBD1

cdr3_nt: TGCGCCAGCCGACAGGGCACTAATGAAAAACTGTTTTTT
cdr3_aa: CASRQGTNEKLFF
j_call: TRBJ1-4
clone_size: .
v_call: TRBV5-1
d_call: TRBD1